The 21 T cell receptor beta chains below were found in one sample sequenced in a study of T cell clones after liver transplantation. Clones were sequenced by immunoSEQ multiplex PCR, and TCRdb holds only the in-frame ones, with some missing. The table has 68,000 or so clones, 80% to 95% seen once; the top ten hold over 0.9%. Sequenced material: CD4+ T cells from blood, taken about 26 months after liver transplant. These receptors came from a human patient who received a liver transplant. Some T cells could come from the graft donor.

This clone was picked up one time. This chain joins TRBV7-2 and TRBJ2-5; weak D call: TRBD2 (6 bases). Germline V lookup: CDR1 SGHTA, CDR2 FQGNSA. CDR3 length equals 14 residues. The V end lost 5 bases, the J end lost 4 bases, and 14 bases lay between the germline ends. CDR3 nucleotide sequence: TGTGCCAGCAGCCCCTCCGGGGGACGAGAGACCCAGTACTTC. Protein: CASSPSGGRETQYF.

A few counts support this clone. The genes are TRBV5-1 and TRBJ2-3, with 13 bases matching TRBD2. The germline V gene encodes CDR1 SGHRS and CDR2 YFSETQ. The CDR3 consists of 18 residues. Trimming at V came to 0 bases and at J to 0 bases, leaving 4 bases not matched to a gene. The DNA of the CDR3 is TGCGCCAGCAGCTTGGGACTAGCGGGAGGAGGTAGCACAGATACGCAGTATTTT. Protein product: CASSLGLAGGGSTDTQYF.

V gene TRBV19 combines with J gene TRBJ2-1; D might be TRBD2 (6 bases). Germline V gives CDR1 LNHDA, CDR2 SQIVND (reference sequence). The V end lost 4 bases, the J end lost 2 bases, and 12 bases lay between the germline ends. The CDR3 consists of 15 residues. Here the CDR3 DNA reads TGTGCCAGTAGTAGACTAGTTGGGACCTACAATGAGCAGTTCTTC. This codes for CASSRLVGTYNEQFF.

The gene calls are TRBV29-1 and TRBJ1-2, with TRBD1 matching 10 bases. Germline V CDR1 and CDR2: SQVTM, ANQGSEA. This CDR3 region has 13 residues. Trimming removed 6 bases from V and 7 bases from J; junction bases left unmatched: 8. CDR3 nucleotides: TGCAGCGTGCCTCTCGGGACAGGGGTTGGCTACACCTTC. Its protein is CSVPLGTGVGYTF.

V gene TRBV18 combines with J gene TRBJ2-3; possible D gene TRBD2, 5 bases. V shed 6 bases and J shed 0 bases, with 7 bases lying between them. The CDR3 runs to 13 residues. The V gene's germline CDR1 is KGHSH and CDR2 LQKENI. Here the CDR3 reads CASSTGSTDTQYF. The CDR3 DNA sequence: TGTGCCAGCTCGACGGGGAGCACAGATACGCAGTATTTT.

The genes are TRBV5-1 and TRBJ2-3; D may be TRBD1 or TRBD2 (5 bases each). The CDR3 has 15 residues. Trimming pared 4 bases from V and 6 bases from J, leaving 18 bases between. The germline CDR1 and CDR2 sequences are SGHRS and YFSETQ. The CDR3 spells CASSPRDQGGDTQYF. As DNA, the CDR3 is TGCGCCAGCAGCCCCAGGGATCAGGGCGGGGATACGCAGTATTTT.

The chain joins TRBV2 to TRBJ2-2, with unresolved D. The length of the CDR3 is 15 residues. Trimming pared 6 bases from V and 2 bases from J, leaving 13 bases between. Per the germline V gene, CDR1 is SNHLY and CDR2 is FYNNEI. The CDR3 DNA sequence: TGTGCCAGCAGCGGACCAGTCCGAAACACCGGGGAGCTGTTTTTT. This encodes CASSGPVRNTGELFF.

The genes are TRBV5-1 and TRBJ2-3; D may be TRBD1 (5 bases). Trimming pared 0 bases from V and 8 bases from J, leaving 13 bases between. Germline lookup yields CDR1 SGHRS and CDR2 YFSETQ. The CDR3 runs 14 residues. CDR3 in amino acids: CASSLVGEQATQYF. CDR3 DNA sequence: TGCGCCAGCAGCTTGGTTGGGGAACAGGCTACGCAGTATTTT.

The genes are TRBV6-6 and TRBJ2-7; 9 nucleotides line up with TRBD1. J lost 3 bases, V lost 5 bases, and 5 bases had no gene match. Looked up from germline, CDR1 is MNHNY and CDR2 is SVGAGI (reference sequence). The CDR3 has 14 residues. The CDR3 reads CASSKPGQGYEQYF. The CDR3 DNA reads TGTGCCAGCAGTAAACCGGGACAGGGCTACGAGCAGTACTTC.

The gene calls are TRBV2 and TRBJ2-1; maybe TRBD2 (6 bases). The germline CDR1 and CDR2 sequences are SNHLY and FYNNEI. The CDR3 extends over 15 amino acids. With 6 bases removed from V and 0 bases from J, the gap between germline ends came to 12 bases. CDR3 protein: CASSPGRSSYNEQFF. The CDR3 region has the DNA TGTGCCAGCAGCCCCGGGAGAAGCTCCTACAATGAGCAGTTCTTC.

CDR3 loop: CASSPHRDHTEAFF. The CDR3 DNA is TGTGCCAGTAGTCCTCACAGGGACCACACTGAAGCTTTCTTT. This chain uses TRBV19 with TRBJ1-1, with D tentatively TRBD1 (6 bases). The germline CDR1 and CDR2 sequences are LNHDA and SQIVND (reference sequence). The germline V and J ends were trimmed by 5 bases and 3 bases, with 13 bases remaining between them. There are 14 residues in the CDR3.

The J gene is TRBJ2-4, the V gene TRBV19; the match to TRBD1 covers 7 bases. J gave up 0 bases and V 3 bases, and 5 bases lay outside the gene matches. The CDR3 runs to 16 residues. Germline CDR1 is LNHDA and CDR2 is SQIVND (reference sequence). This CDR3 reads CASSMQGQSAKNIQYF. CDR3 DNA sequence: TGTGCCAGTAGTATGCAGGGACAGTCAGCCAAAAACATTCAGTACTTC. Looking up the rest from reference TRBV19 and TRBJ2-4 gives the full variable domain: DGGITQSPKYLFRKEGQNVTLSCEQNLNHDAMYWYRQDPGQGLRLIYYSQIVNDFQKGDIAEGYSVSREKKESFPLTVTSAQKNPTAFYLCASSMQGQSAKNIQYFGAGTRLSVL.

The V gene is TRBV11-3, the J gene TRBJ2-1; D tentatively reads TRBD1 or TRBD2 (5 bases each). Trimming shortened V by 5 bases and J by 0 bases, and 14 bases separated the two germline ends. CDR3 length: 16 amino acids. Germline V CDR1 and CDR2: SGHNT, YENEEA. This chain's CDR3 is CASSRSWGSSYNEQFF. Written as DNA, the CDR3 is TGTGCCAGCAGCCGTAGCTGGGGGAGCTCCTACAATGAGCAGTTCTTC.

The chain joins TRBV5-6 to TRBJ2-7; D ambiguous. V was trimmed by 0 bases and J by 3 bases, leaving 1 base between them. Germline V gene data show CDR1 as SGHDT and CDR2 as YYEEEE. The CDR3 is 11 amino acids. CDR3 DNA: TGTGCCAGCAGCTTGGACTACGAGCAGTACTTC. Its translation: CASSLDYEQYF.

This sequence joins TRBV7-3 and TRBJ2-1; no definite D call. The V end lost 1 base, the J end lost 5 bases, and 9 bases lay between the germline ends. The length of the CDR3 is 14 residues. Germline CDR1 and CDR2: SGHTA and FQGTGA. This CDR3 is CASSLIGANNEQFF. CDR3 in DNA: TGTGCCAGCAGCTTAATAGGAGCAAACAATGAGCAGTTCTTC. Full variable domain (rest looked up from reference TRBV7-3 and TRBJ2-1): GAGVSQTPSNKVTEKGKYVELRCDPISGHTALYWYRQSLGQGPEFLIYFQGTGAADDSGLPNDRFFAVRPEGSVSTLKIQRTERGDSAVYLCASSLIGANNEQFFGPGTRLTVL.

The rearrangement uses TRBV2 and TRBJ2-1; 13 bases line up with TRBD2. This CDR3 region has 15 residues. Germline CDR1 reads SNHLY; CDR2 reads FYNNEI. V was clipped by 4 bases and J by 4 bases; unmatched bases: 1. The CDR3 protein is CASSGTSGSYNEQFF. The CDR3 nucleotides read TGTGCCAGCAGTGGGACTAGCGGGAGTTACAATGAGCAGTTCTTC.

The chain joins TRBV5-4 to TRBJ2-5; maybe TRBD2 (5 bases). Germline CDR1 reads SGHNT; CDR2 reads YYREEE (reference sequence). The length of the CDR3 is 14 residues. V dropped 4 bases and J dropped 4 bases, with 14 bases sitting between them. CDR3 in amino acids: CASSGSSAGETQYF. The CDR3, as DNA: TGTGCCAGCAGCGGGAGTTCAGCTGGAGAGACCCAGTACTTC.

This rearrangement joins TRBV12-5 to TRBJ1-5; no clear D gene. V lost 5 bases, J lost 3 bases, and 17 bases lay in between. CDR3 length: 16 amino acids. From germline, CDR1 is LGHNT and CDR2 FRNRAP. The CDR3 DNA is TGTGCTAGTGGTCCCAGTGGCCACCTAGACAATCAGCCCCAGCATTTT. Its translation: CASGPSGHLDNQPQHF.

The V call is TRBV10-3, the J call TRBJ2-2, with D perhaps matching TRBD1 (6 bases). CDR1 and CDR2 (germline): ENHRY, SYGVKD. The V and J ends lost 11 bases and 0 bases respectively, with 13 bases between them. This CDR3 spans 14 amino acids. CDR3 sequence (DNA): TGTGCCGCTCGGCGACAGGCGAACACCGGGGAGCTGTTTTTT. Its protein product is CAARRQANTGELFF.

The chain carries TRBV2 and TRBJ1-5, with TRBD1 as a possible D gene (5 bases). CDR3 length: 15 amino acids. V was cut by 6 bases and J by 7 bases, with 19 bases left in between. Per germline, CDR1 SNHLY and CDR2 FYNNEI. In DNA form, the CDR3 reads TGTGCCAGCAGGAGGGGCGTTCCCGCCGGCCAGCCCCAGCATTTT. Translated, it gives CASRRGVPAGQPQHF.

V usage is TRBV12-5 and J usage is TRBJ2-7; tentative D call: TRBD1 (6 bases). Germline values: CDR1 LGHNT, CDR2 FRNRAP. This CDR3 comprises 13 residues. Trimming left V 1 base short and J 3 bases short, with 7 bases between. CDR3 sequence: CASGLGGLYEQYF. The CDR3 DNA reads TGTGCTAGTGGTTTGGGGGGGCTCTACGAGCAGTACTTC.